The next 5 T cell receptor beta chains were all read from a single sample in a study of immune cell composition in non-small cell lung cancer. Produced via immunoSEQ multiplex PCR; TCRdb's table is partial and in-frame only. The sample lists over 5,500 clones; 78% were seen once. Sequenced: lung tumor tissue. These receptors were obtained from a human donor with non-small cell lung cancer.

This clone was counted a few times. The V gene is TRBV11-3, the J gene TRBJ1-3; weak D call: TRBD1 (6 bases). Trimming stripped 5 bases from V and 0 bases from J, with 20 bases between. The CDR3 extends over 18 amino acids. Germline loops: CDR1 SGHNT, CDR2 YENEEA. The CDR3: CASSPDSTTPYSGNTIYF. CDR3 DNA sequence: TGTGCCAGCAGCCCGGACAGCACCACTCCTTACTCTGGAAACACCATATATTTT.

The chain has TRBV11-3 and TRBJ1-5; 7 bases fit TRBD1. Per the germline V gene, CDR1 is SGHNT and CDR2 is YENEEA. V dropped 1 base and J dropped 3; count of bases not matched to a gene: 12. This CDR3 contains 18 residues. The CDR3 sequence is CASSLVSHRGPLNQPQHF. The CDR3 coding sequence is TGTGCCAGCAGCTTAGTTTCACACAGGGGCCCCCTCAATCAGCCCCAGCATTTT.

This clone was picked up a small number of times. In nucleotides, the CDR3 is TGTGCCAGCAGCCCTAACAGGGGGCACACCGGGGAGCTGTTTTTT. It encodes CASSPNRGHTGELFF. This chain links TRBV7-3 with TRBJ2-2; 9 bases are shared with TRBD1. Germline trimming cut 5 bases from V and 3 bases from J; bases unmatched to any gene: 4. Germline V gives CDR1 SGHTA, CDR2 FQGTGA. The CDR3 runs 15 residues.

V is TRBV6-5 and J is TRBJ1-3, with D tentatively TRBD1 (6 bases). Germline CDR1 and CDR2: MNHEY and SVGAGI. Trimming left V 5 bases short and J 1 base short, with 12 bases between. The CDR3 has 15 amino acids. In DNA form, the CDR3 reads TGTGCCAGCAGTCCAAAGGGGGTTTCTGGAAACACCATATATTTT. It yields the protein CASSPKGVSGNTIYF.

The chain links TRBV15 to TRBJ1-5, with D hard to call. CDR3 length: 14 amino acids. CDR1 is LNHNV and CDR2 is YYDKDF in the germline V gene (reference sequence). Between the trimmed V and J ends, which lost 1 base and 2 bases, there was a span of 6 bases. CDR3 sequence reads: CATSRGDGNQPQHF. CDR3 DNA sequence: TGTGCCACCAGCAGAGGAGATGGCAATCAGCCCCAGCATTTT.